Each of the 27 T cell receptor beta chains below was sequenced from the same sample in a study of T cell clonality in common variable immunodeficiency. Study-wide points: In common variable immunodeficiency, TCR beta chains reportedly carried fewer deletions and N-nucleotide insertions.

For these TCRs, the target antigens are not known. Assay used: immunoSEQ multiplex PCR; TCRdb lists only in-frame clones, some missing. Listed for the sample are 30,000 to 40,000 clones, none seen a single time. The sample taken for sequencing was peripheral blood mononuclear cells. The source of these receptors is a human donor with common variable immunodeficiency.

This clone occurred many times. The read ends 3 residues early relative to the CDR3; the germline J gene fills the gap. The gene calls are TRBV14 and TRBJ2-2, with D tentatively TRBD2 (6 bases). Germline loops: CDR1 SGHDN, CDR2 FVKESK. With 4 bases removed from V and 6 bases from J, the gap between germline ends came to 21 bases. The CDR3 length is 17 residues. CDR3 DNA, as far as it was read: TGTGCCAGCAGCCGAGGGTGGCAGGGAGGTTCAGCCGGGGAG. Its translation: CASSRGWQGGSAGE. The entire CDR3 is CASSRGWQGGSAGELFF. Together with reference TRBV14 and TRBJ2-2, the CDR3 gives the full variable domain: EAGVTQFPSHSVIEKGQTVTLRCDPISGHDNLYWYRRVMGKEIKFLLHFVKESKQDESGMPNNRFLAERTGGTYSTLKVQPAELEDSGVYFCASSRGWQGGSAGELFFGEGSRLTVL.

At least ten counts were recorded for this clone. The missing CDR3 end, 3 residues past where the read stops, is filled in from the germline J gene. The genes are TRBV30 and TRBJ2-5; 15 bases align to TRBD2. J gave up 3 bases and V 2 bases, and 7 bases lay outside the gene matches. CDR1 is GTSNPN, CDR2 SVGIG, per germline (reference sequence). This CDR3 region has 17 residues. CDR3 sequence: CAWSRGTSGGLKETQYF. The CDR3 DNA, read in part, is TGTGCCTGGAGTCGTGGGACTAGCGGGGGGCTAAAAGAGACC.

This clone came up many times. The read ends 3 residues shy of where the CDR3 ends; the end is completed using the germline J gene. The V call is TRBV6-1, the J call TRBJ1-1; 7 bases match TRBD1. CDR1 and CDR2 from the germline V gene are MNHNS and SASEGT. Trimming at V came to 1 base and at J to 4 bases, leaving 3 bases not matched to a gene. The CDR3 has 14 amino acids. The part of the CDR3 DNA that was read is TGTGCCAGCAGTGAAGGGCAGGGGGGCACTGAA. Protein sequence: CASSEGQGGTE. From start to end, the CDR3 is CASSEGQGGTEAFF.

Ten or more counts support this clone. Sequencing ends 3 residues short of the CDR3 end; the germline J gene provides the rest. The chain combines TRBV2 with TRBJ2-3; D gene ambiguous. This CDR3 region has 13 residues. Trimming pared 6 bases from V and 3 bases from J, leaving 10 bases between. In germline, CDR1 is SNHLY, CDR2 FYNNEI. The sequenced part of the CDR3 DNA is TGTGCCAGCAGACCCGGTCCAACAGATACG. Translated: CASRPGPTDT. The entire CDR3 reads CASRPGPTDTQYF.

The table lists this clone with many counts. The covered CDR3 bases are TGTGCCAGCAGTGAGGGACAGCTCACCGATGGC. Amino acids: CASSEGQLTDG. In full, the CDR3 is CASSEGQLTDGYTF. The chain couples TRBV2 to TRBJ1-2, with 7 bases that match TRBD1. The CDR3 extends 3 residues past the end of the read, so its final part is completed from the germline J gene. Germline CDR1 is SNHLY and CDR2 is FYNNEI. The CDR3 loop spans 14 amino acids. With V trimmed by 3 bases and J by 6 bases, 7 bases remained unmatched. Complete variable domain (other parts from reference TRBV2 and TRBJ1-2): EPEVTQTPSHQVTQMGQEVILRCVPISNHLYFYWYRQILGQKVEFLVSFYNNEISEKSEIFDDQFSVERPDGSNFTLKIRSTKLEDSAMYFCASSEGQLTDGYTFGSGTRLTVV.

A few counts support this clone. Read data end 3 residues before the CDR3 end; the end is taken from the germline J gene. The V call is TRBV18, the J call TRBJ2-2; 10 nucleotides agree with TRBD2. The germline gives CDR1 KGHSH, CDR2 LQKENI. This CDR3 contains 18 residues. V was clipped by 3 bases and J by 5 bases; unmatched bases: 12. The part of the CDR3 DNA that was read is TGTGCCAGCTCACCCCCCATAGCGGGGGGCCCGAGAACCGGGGAG. It specifies CASSPPIAGGPRTGE. The complete CDR3 reads CASSPPIAGGPRTGELFF. The full variable domain, in which reference TRBV18 and TRBJ2-2 provide the parts outside the CDR3, is NAGVMQNPRHLVRRRGQEARLRCSPMKGHSHVYWYRQLPEEGLKFMVYLQKENIIDESGMPKERFSAEFPKEGPSILRIQQVVRGDSAAYFCASSPPIAGGPRTGELFFGEGSRLTVL.

This clone was picked up many times. The read terminates 3 residues ahead of where the CDR3 ends, so the germline J gene completes it. The chain joins TRBV20-1 to TRBJ2-1; TRBD1 agrees at 12 bases. With 6 bases clipped from V and 7 bases from J, the junction kept 10 bases outside the gene matches. Germline V gives CDR1 DFQATT, CDR2 SNEGSKA (reference sequence). The CDR3 is made up of 15 amino acids. Incomplete CDR3 DNA: TGCAGTGCCTATTTGGGACAGGGGGCGCGGAATGAG. It translates to CSAYLGQGARNE. The whole CDR3 protein reads CSAYLGQGARNEQFF.

This clone was seen ten or more times. The sequenced fragment ends 3 residues before the CDR3 boundary, so the rest is inferred from the germline J gene. The chain joins TRBV30 to TRBJ1-2; possibly TRBD1 for D (6 bases). With 4 bases removed from V and 2 bases from J, the gap between germline ends came to 11 bases. Germline V gene sequence: CDR1 GTSNPN, CDR2 SVGIG (reference sequence). The CDR3 runs 13 residues. The DNA read from the CDR3 is TGTGCCTGGACCGGGACACCAAACTATGGC. Protein: CAWTGTPNYG. The full CDR3 sequence reads CAWTGTPNYGYTF.

In its sample, this clone was seen a few times. The CDR3 goes on 3 residues after the read ends, and that part is filled in from the germline J gene. The rearrangement joins TRBV19 to TRBJ2-3; TRBD1 is a possible D gene (6 bases). The germline V gene has CDR1 LNHDA and CDR2 SQIVND (reference sequence). V shed 4 bases and J shed 4 bases, with 12 bases lying between them. This CDR3 contains 14 residues. The CDR3 region is CASSRVTGPDTQYF. The sequenced CDR3 bases are TGTGCCAGTAGTAGAGTAACAGGGCCAGATACG.

This clone has at least ten counts. Sequencing ends 3 residues short of the CDR3 end; the germline J gene provides the rest. This chain links TRBV6-4 with TRBJ2-1, with TRBD2 identical over 7 bases. Germline assignment: CDR1 MRHNA and CDR2 SNTAGT. The V segment lost 5 bases and the J segment 5 bases; nucleotides outside the gene matches: 9. This CDR3 has 15 amino acids. CDR3 residues: CASSRGESTHNEQFF. Incomplete CDR3 DNA: TGTGCCAGCAGTCGGGGGGAATCTACCCACAATGAG.

This clone was seen many times. The read terminates 3 residues ahead of where the CDR3 ends, so the germline J gene completes it. The chain carries TRBV7-9 and TRBJ2-1; no definite D call. The CDR3 is 13 amino acids. Germline V gene lookup returns CDR1 SEHNR and CDR2 FQNEAQ (reference sequence). With 5 bases removed from V and 9 bases from J, the gap between germline ends came to 14 bases. The CDR3 protein is CASSRPEKGEQFF. CDR3 DNA (partial): TGTGCCAGCAGCCGCCCCGAGAAGGGTGAG.

This clone was seen only a few times. The CDR3 is cut off 3 residues early in the read; its end comes from the germline J gene. The chain is built from TRBV2 and TRBJ2-3, with TRBD1 matching over 7 bases. The CDR3 totals 13 residues. Germline V gene data show CDR1 as SNHLY and CDR2 as FYNNEI. V was clipped by 5 bases and J by 4 bases; unmatched bases: 3. The CDR3 sequence is CASSLQGPDTQYF. Partial CDR3 DNA: TGTGCCAGCAGTCTACAGGGGCCAGATACG.

This clone was counted ten times or more. The CDR3 sequence is CASRGSGENYGYTF. CDR3 DNA, as far as it was read: TGTGCCAGCAGGGGCTCAGGGGAGAACTATGGC. The chain carries TRBV6-2 or TRBV6-3 and TRBJ1-2; D may be TRBD1 (6 bases). The read comes to an end 3 residues before the CDR3 does, leaving the germline J gene to fill in the end. This CDR3 is 14 amino acids long. The ends were cut back, 6 bases at V and 2 bases at J, with 13 bases in the middle. From germline, CDR1 is MNHEY and CDR2 SVGEGT.

As for this clone: Sequencing ends 3 residues short of the CDR3 end; the germline J gene provides the rest. The chain combines TRBV18 with TRBJ2-7, with 9 bases that match TRBD1. This CDR3 is 16 amino acids long. CDR1 and CDR2 (germline): KGHSH, LQKENI. The trim removed 1 base at V and 5 bases at J, leaving 9 bases unmatched. CDR3: CASSPRQGQGKDEQYF. The CDR3 bases that were read are TGTGCCAGCTCACCACGTCAGGGACAGGGTAAGGACGAG.

In this sample, this clone turned up many times. CDR3 protein: CSARAASASTDTQYF. Partial CDR3 DNA: TGCAGTGCTAGGGCGGCCAGCGCTAGCACAGATACG. The chain is built from TRBV20-1 and TRBJ2-3; D call uncertain. The CDR3 extends 3 residues past the end of the read, so its final part is completed from the germline J gene. This CDR3 region has 15 residues. CDR1 DFQATT and CDR2 SNEGSKA come from the germline V gene (reference sequence). Trimming cost V 3 bases and J 0 bases, with 13 bases left between them.

In its sample, this clone was seen many times. The read halts 3 residues ahead of the CDR3 end, with the missing end drawn from the germline J gene. The chain has TRBV20-1 and TRBJ1-1, with D perhaps TRBD1 (5 bases). Per germline, CDR1 DFQATT and CDR2 SNEGSKA (reference sequence). This CDR3 is built from 13 residues. Trimming left V 6 bases short and J 2 bases short, with 13 bases between. CDR3 amino acids: CSAPTGPNTEAFF. The CDR3 DNA, read in part, is TGCAGTGCCCCAACAGGACCTAACACTGAA.

This clone was counted ten times or more. Sequencing ends 3 residues short of the CDR3 end; the germline J gene provides the rest. The chain joins TRBV6-1 to TRBJ1-3; D not resolved. CDR1 and CDR2 from the germline V gene are MNHNS and SASEGT. V shed 3 bases and J shed 6 bases, with 12 bases lying between them. There are 14 residues in the CDR3. The covered CDR3 bases are TGTGCCAGCAGTGAGCTAGCCCCGCCAAACACC. Protein sequence: CASSELAPPNT. The full-length CDR3 reads as CASSELAPPNTIYF.

Ten or more counts support this clone. The sequenced fragment ends 3 residues before the CDR3 boundary, so the rest is inferred from the germline J gene. V gene TRBV14 combines with J gene TRBJ1-1; D gene uncertain. Germline CDR1 SGHDN, CDR2 FVKESK. Trimming left V 2 bases short and J 1 base short, with 5 bases between. The CDR3 spans 13 residues. Partial CDR3 DNA: TGTGCCAGCAGCCAACAGGCGAACACTGAA. It translates to CASSQQANTE. The full CDR3 protein is CASSQQANTEAFF.

In its sample, this clone was seen many times. The DNA ends 3 residues before the CDR3 does, and the rest of the CDR3 is filled in from the germline J gene. V usage is TRBV20-1 and J usage is TRBJ2-2; D is undetermined. Germline assignment: CDR1 DFQATT and CDR2 SNEGSKA (reference sequence). Deletions cut 6 bases from V and 1 base from J, with 12 bases between. The CDR3 extends over 14 amino acids. The CDR3 sequence: CSAYRARNTGELFF. The CDR3 DNA, read in part, is TGCAGTGCCTACAGAGCCCGGAACACCGGGGAG.

A word on this clone: The read ends 3 residues shy of where the CDR3 ends; the end is completed using the germline J gene. This chain uses TRBV19 with TRBJ1-5; 10 bases agree with TRBD1. V was clipped by 2 bases and J by 5 bases; unmatched bases: 3. The CDR3 spans 15 residues. Germline V gene data show CDR1 as LNHDA and CDR2 as SQIVND (reference sequence). The DNA read from the CDR3 is TGTGCCAGTAGTATAATGGGACAGGGGCATCAGCCC. It codes for CASSIMGQGHQP. The CDR3 in full is CASSIMGQGHQPQHF.

To note about this clone: The CDR3 end is not reached by the read, which stops 3 residues before it; the germline J gene fills it in. V usage is TRBV2 and J usage is TRBJ1-2, with D possibly being TRBD1 (6 bases). Germline V CDR1 and CDR2: SNHLY, FYNNEI. There are 15 residues in the CDR3. Trimming cost V 7 bases and J 5 bases, with 20 bases left between them. The CDR3 spells CASKPTGNVGYGYTF. The covered CDR3 bases are TGTGCCAGCAAACCCACAGGGAATGTGGGGTATGGC.

This clone was counted between two and nine times. The CDR3 bases that were read are TGTGCCAGCAGGACGGGACAGGGCTTCACAGATACG. Amino acid sequence: CASRTGQGFTDT. The whole CDR3 protein reads CASRTGQGFTDTQYF. The chain joins TRBV2 to TRBJ2-3; 9 nucleotides agree with TRBD1. With the read ending 3 residues before the CDR3 end, the germline J gene is used to fill in that end. Per the germline V gene, CDR1 is SNHLY and CDR2 is FYNNEI. This CDR3 is 15 amino acids long. With V trimmed by 6 bases and J by 2 bases, 6 bases remained unmatched.

Notes on this clone: The read terminates 3 residues before the CDR3 end, so the remaining end is supplied by the germline J gene. This chain links TRBV2 with TRBJ2-5; 10 nucleotides align to TRBD1. CDR1 and CDR2 from the germline V gene are SNHLY and FYNNEI. The CDR3 is made up of 13 amino acids. Losses at the gene ends were 7 bases for V and 5 bases for J; bases not matched to a gene: 4. The CDR3 region is CASNGQGGETQYF. CDR3 DNA (partial): TGTGCCAGCAATGGACAGGGGGGCGAGACC.

Comment on this clone: With the read ending 3 residues before the CDR3 end, the germline J gene is used to fill in that end. The chain joins TRBV19 to TRBJ2-4; 9 bases are a match to TRBD1. V shed 5 bases, J shed 6 bases, and the junction held 5 bases outside the gene matches. This CDR3 is 14 amino acids long. Germline loops: CDR1 LNHDA, CDR2 SQIVND (reference sequence). The part of the CDR3 DNA that was read is TGTGCCAGTAGTGGGGACAGGGAAGGAAACATT. Its translation: CASSGDREGNI. From start to end, the CDR3 is CASSGDREGNIQYF.

The table lists this clone with a few counts. The read ends 3 residues before the CDR3 terminus; that terminus is restored from the germline J gene. The chain has TRBV19 and TRBJ2-1; no firm D call. Trimming pared 3 bases from V and 9 bases from J, leaving 12 bases between. This CDR3 has 13 amino acids. Germline V lookup: CDR1 LNHDA, CDR2 SQIVND (reference sequence). The CDR3 sequence: CASSIQARAEQFF. CDR3 DNA, as far as it was read: TGTGCCAGTAGTATTCAGGCCAGAGCTGAG.

Ten or more counts support this clone. The read finishes 3 residues shy of the CDR3 end, and the germline J gene is used to complete it. The chain links TRBV11-2 to TRBJ1-1; D is unresolved. Per germline, CDR1 SGHAT and CDR2 FQNNGV. CDR3 length: 13 amino acids. V lost 0 bases, J lost 6 bases, and 8 bases lay in between. The sequenced CDR3 bases are TGTGCCAGCAGCTTAGATTTAACGGCTGAA. Translated, it gives CASSLDLTAE. The complete CDR3 sequence is CASSLDLTAEAFF. The whole variable domain, remainder taken from reference TRBV11-2 and TRBJ1-1, is EAGVAQSPRYKIIEKRQSVAFWCNPISGHATLYWYQQILGQGPKLLIQFQNNGVVDDSQLPKDRFSAERLKGVDSTLKIQPAKLEDSAVYLCASSLDLTAEAFFGQGTRLTVV.

This clone was seen many times. The CDR3 goes on 3 residues after the read ends, and that part is filled in from the germline J gene. This chain connects TRBV7-7 to TRBJ1-5; no reliable D call. In germline, CDR1 is SSHAT, CDR2 FNYEAQ (reference sequence). The CDR3 loop spans 13 amino acids. V gave up 3 bases and J gave up 4 bases, with 7 bases separating them. The CDR3 loop reads CASSLSNNQPQHF. The CDR3 bases that were read are TGTGCCAGCAGCTTGAGCAATAATCAGCCC.